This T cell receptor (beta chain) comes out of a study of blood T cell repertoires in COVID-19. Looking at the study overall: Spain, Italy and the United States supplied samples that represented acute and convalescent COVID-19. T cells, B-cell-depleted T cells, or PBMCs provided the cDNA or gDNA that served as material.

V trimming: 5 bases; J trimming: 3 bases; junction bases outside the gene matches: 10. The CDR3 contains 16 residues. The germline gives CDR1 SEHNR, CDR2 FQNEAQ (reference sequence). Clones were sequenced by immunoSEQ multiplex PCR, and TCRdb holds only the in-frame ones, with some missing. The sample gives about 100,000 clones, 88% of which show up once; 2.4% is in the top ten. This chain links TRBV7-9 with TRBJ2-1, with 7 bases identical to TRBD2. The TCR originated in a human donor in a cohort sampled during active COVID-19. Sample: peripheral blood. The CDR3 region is CASSPPGGGRYNEQFF. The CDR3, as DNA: TGTGCCAGCAGCCCCCCGGGAGGAGGTCGCTACAATGAGCAGTTCTTC.